This T cell receptor beta chain came from a study of shared clonotypes between healthy human individuals. Study-wide results and caveats: For sorted subsets, rarefaction showed incomplete sequencing despite large depth.

Germline CDR1 reads SGHTA; CDR2 reads FQGNSA. V lost 1 base, J lost 1 base, and 3 bases stayed unmatched. CDR3 size: 16 residues. Some clones are missing from TCRdb's copy, which holds only in-frame ones; the method was immunoSEQ multiplex PCR. Of more than 2,000,000 clones in the sample, more than 90% were seen once. Comments on this clone: Its antigen is as yet unknown. The sample carries other DNA sequences with the same CDR3.

Material for sequencing was naive CD4+ T cells sorted from blood. The subset here: CD45RA+ positively selected. The chain couples TRBV7-2 to TRBJ1-3; TRBD1 aligns across 8 bases. The clonotype was recovered from a man aged 18 to 29 in good health. CDR3 nucleotides: TGTGCCAGCAGCTTAGTAGGACAGGGATCTGGAAACACCATATATTTT. It translates to CASSLVGQGSGNTIYF.